This T cell receptor (beta chain) emerged from a study of human T cells and chemical hapten exposure. The sample's time point: pre-sensitization, week 0. Treatment: therapeutic diphenylcyclopropenone sensitization with weekly scalp DPC. Prior to application of each patch test, blood was drawn. The trim removed 5 bases at V and 1 base at J, leaving 12 bases unmatched. This CDR3 spans 17 amino acids. Per the germline V gene, CDR1 is MDHEN and CDR2 is SYDVKM. This clonotype showed up just a few times. As the library was built, unique molecular identifiers were attached to individual cDNA molecules. TCRdb passed the RACE reads through MiXCR, listing each CDR3 protein once. The table records 250,000 or so distinct CDR3 sequences, approximately 8% of them present only once.

Sample: whole blood, taken in connection with sensitization to the hapten diphenylcyclopropenone (DPC). The chain combines TRBV28 with TRBJ2-7, with 9 bases that match TRBD1. The sequence was collected from a man aged 18 to 30 with alopecia areata. Some clones in this sample may be carry-over from other donors' samples. CDR3 loop: CASSLTGTGLFSYEQYF. The CDR3 DNA reads as TGTGCCAGCAGTCTAACCGGGACAGGGCTTTTTTCCTACGAGCAGTACTTC.